A single sample is the source of the 27 T cell receptor beta chains below, sequenced in a study of OX40 agonist ivuxolimab in advanced cancers. Profiling relied on immunoSEQ multiplex PCR, and the TCRdb table lists in-frame clones only, not all of them. The sample includes approximately 100,000 clones, roughly nine tenths of them seen just once. The sample in question was CD4+ or CD8+ T cells sorted from blood, obtained in a trial of the OX40 agonist ivuxolimab. These receptor sequences come from an adult with an advanced solid tumor such as melanoma, head and neck, liver or kidney cancer.

The CDR3 here is CASSSHQAKGETQYF. The CDR3 DNA reads as TGTGCCAGCAGCTCTCATCAGGCGAAAGGGGAGACCCAGTACTTC. V and J are TRBV7-8 and TRBJ2-5; D is undetermined. This CDR3 spans 15 amino acids. Germline V gene data show CDR1 as SGHVS and CDR2 as FQNEAQ. The V end lost 4 bases, the J end lost 5 bases, and 17 bases lay between the germline ends.

The V gene is TRBV19, the J gene TRBJ2-5; TRBD2 matches 11 bases. Germline CDR1 and CDR2: LNHDA and SQIVND (reference sequence). The CDR3 is 15 amino acids. V trimming: 5 bases; J trimming: 2 bases; junction bases outside the gene matches: 4. CDR3 sequence reads: CASSSGTSGQETQYF. The CDR3 region has the DNA TGTGCCAGTAGTTCTGGGACTAGCGGACAAGAGACCCAGTACTTC. Full variable domain (remainder filled in from reference TRBV19 and TRBJ2-5): DGGITQSPKYLFRKEGQNVTLSCEQNLNHDAMYWYRQDPGQGLRLIYYSQIVNDFQKGDIAEGYSVSREKKESFPLTVTSAQKNPTAFYLCASSSGTSGQETQYFGPGTRLLVL.

The chain employs TRBV7-2 and TRBJ2-5; the match to TRBD1 covers 7 bases. The ends lost 1 base at V and 5 bases at J; junction bases unmatched: 7. The CDR3 contains 15 residues. Germline lookup yields CDR1 SGHTA and CDR2 FQGNSA. CDR3 in DNA: TGTGCCAGCAGCTTAGACCGGACAGGTCCGGAGACCCAGTACTTC. Its translation: CASSLDRTGPETQYF.

The chain recombines TRBV7-3 with TRBJ2-1; the D is unclear. Trimming left V 3 bases short and J 8 bases short, with 8 bases between. CDR3 length equals 12 residues. Looked up from germline, CDR1 is SGHTA and CDR2 is FQGTGA. The CDR3 loop is CASSFESHEQFF. Here the CDR3 DNA reads TGTGCCAGCAGCTTCGAGAGCCATGAGCAGTTCTTC.

The chain combines TRBV5-1 with TRBJ2-5; no reliable D call. This CDR3 is built from 14 residues. CDR1 is SGHRS, CDR2 YFSETQ, per germline. Trimming took 0 bases from V and 5 from J, leaving 11 bases between them. The CDR3 DNA sequence: TGCGCCAGCAGCTTGGCCCCCGTGTTGGAGACCCAGTACTTC. Its protein product is CASSLAPVLETQYF.

The chain couples TRBV2 to TRBJ2-7; TRBD2 aligns across 9 bases. V was clipped by 4 bases and J by 5 bases; unmatched bases: 9. The CDR3 is 15 amino acids. In germline, CDR1 is SNHLY, CDR2 FYNNEI. CDR3 sequence: CASSGLLAGADEQYF. In DNA, the CDR3 is TGTGCCAGCAGTGGACTCTTAGCGGGAGCCGACGAGCAGTACTTC.

The CDR3 loop is CASSFRGPNQPQHF. The CDR3 DNA reads TGTGCCAGCAGTTTCAGGGGTCCTAATCAGCCCCAGCATTTT. This rearrangement joins TRBV27 to TRBJ1-5; maybe TRBD1 (6 bases). Germline V lookup: CDR1 MNHEY, CDR2 SMNVEV (reference sequence). CDR3 size: 14 residues. Trimming shortened V by 3 bases and J by 4 bases, and 10 bases separated the two germline ends.

The chain is built from TRBV28 and TRBJ2-1; D is possibly TRBD1 (6 bases). Trimming stripped 1 base from V and 4 bases from J, with 20 bases between. The CDR3 contains 18 residues. CDR1 is MDHEN, CDR2 SYDVKM, per germline. CDR3 sequence (DNA): TGTGCCAGCAGTTTATCAACAGGGCTAGGGTCCATTTACAATGAGCAGTTCTTC. This encodes CASSLSTGLGSIYNEQFF.

V is TRBV6-5 and J is TRBJ2-7, with 10 nucleotides matching TRBD1. The V gene's germline CDR1 is MNHEY and CDR2 SVGAGI. The length of the CDR3 is 15 residues. J was trimmed by 4 bases and V by 4 bases; bases with no gene match: 7. As DNA, the CDR3 is TGTGCCAGCAGTTTCCGGGACAGGGGTGCGTACGAGCAGTACTTC. This translates into CASSFRDRGAYEQYF.

This clone has only one observation. This rearrangement joins TRBV6-6 to TRBJ1-1; TRBD1 agrees at 9 bases. Germline loops: CDR1 MNHNY, CDR2 SVGAGI (reference sequence). The V segment lost 4 bases and the J segment 4 bases; nucleotides outside the gene matches: 7. CDR3 length equals 15 residues. The CDR3 coding sequence is TGTGCCAGCAGTTTACAGGGGGCGGAGGTCACTGAAGCTTTCTTT. It specifies CASSLQGAEVTEAFF.

The chain uses TRBV18 and TRBJ2-7, with TRBD1 matching over 9 bases. With 0 bases clipped from V and 4 bases from J, the junction kept 4 bases outside the gene matches. The germline gives CDR1 KGHSH, CDR2 LQKENI. The CDR3 runs 15 residues. The CDR3 DNA reads as TGTGCCAGCTCACCACCCGGGACAGGGTCATACGAGCAGTACTTC. Its protein is CASSPPGTGSYEQYF.

The J gene is TRBJ1-2, the V gene TRBV14; 10 nucleotides agree with TRBD1. The V and J ends lost 4 bases and 7 bases, in that order; junction bases with no gene match: 9. Looked up from germline, CDR1 is SGHDN and CDR2 is FVKESK. The CDR3 has 15 amino acids. The CDR3 bases are TGTGCCAGCAGCCCCCCGGGACAGGGGTTTTCTGGCTACACCTTC. Translated: CASSPPGQGFSGYTF.

This chain connects TRBV10-3 to TRBJ2-7; a weak D match, TRBD2 (6 bases). The germline V gene has CDR1 ENHRY and CDR2 SYGVKD. The CDR3 has 11 amino acids. Trimming took off 4 bases at V and 6 bases at J, with 7 bases between the two ends. This CDR3 reads CAISVGGEQYF. The CDR3 region has the DNA TGTGCCATCAGTGTGGGGGGCGAGCAGTACTTC.

This chain links TRBV10-3 with TRBJ1-1; possible D gene TRBD1, 6 bases. V was pared by 2 bases and J by 10 bases, with 17 bases between. CDR1 is ENHRY, CDR2 SYGVKD, per germline. This CDR3 has 14 residues. The CDR3 is CAISEAPRGIGAFF. Here the CDR3 DNA reads TGTGCCATCAGTGAGGCACCCAGGGGAATAGGAGCTTTCTTT.

With respect to this clone: The same CDR3 also results from other DNA sequences found in this sample. The genes are TRBV5-1 and TRBJ2-7, with D uncertain. Trimming removed 0 bases at V and 2 bases at J, with 9 bases between. In germline, CDR1 is SGHRS, CDR2 YFSETQ. The length of the CDR3 is 14 residues. CDR3 amino acids: CASSLGTRTYEQYF. As DNA, the CDR3 is TGCGCCAGCAGCTTGGGCACGAGGACCTACGAGCAGTACTTC.

The V gene is TRBV5-1, the J gene TRBJ2-5; perhaps TRBD1 as D (6 bases). The CDR3 loop spans 14 amino acids. The ends were cut back, 1 base at V and 5 bases at J, with 12 bases in the middle. Germline values: CDR1 SGHRS, CDR2 YFSETQ. CDR3 amino acids: CASSLSRGWETQYF. Written as DNA, the CDR3 is TGCGCCAGCAGCTTGTCCAGGGGATGGGAGACCCAGTACTTC.

The chain recombines TRBV18 with TRBJ1-5; D gene ambiguous. CDR1 and CDR2 (germline): KGHSH, LQKENI. The CDR3 sequence is 16 residues long. Trimming pared 2 bases from V and 0 bases from J, leaving 11 bases between. CDR3 DNA: TGTGCCAGCTCACCAATACGAGGGTCTAGCAATCAGCCCCAGCATTTT. Residues: CASSPIRGSSNQPQHF.

The J gene is TRBJ2-7, the V gene TRBV20-1, with 7 bases fitting TRBD1. The germline gives CDR1 DFQATT, CDR2 SNEGSKA (reference sequence). The CDR3 has 11 amino acids. The CDR3 loop is CSPGQTYEQYF. The CDR3 bases are TGCAGCCCGGGACAGACCTACGAGCAGTACTTC.

This clone is a singleton in its sample. The V and J genes are TRBV11-1 and TRBJ2-7; D is perhaps TRBD1 (5 bases). V lost 7 bases, J lost 4 bases, and 23 bases lay in between. The CDR3 has 16 residues. Germline V gene lookup returns CDR1 SGHAT and CDR2 FQDESV (reference sequence). CDR3 DNA: TGTGCCAGCATCCAAAACCCGGACAAGTCCCTTTACGAGCAGTACTTC. Amino acids: CASIQNPDKSLYEQYF.

The V and J genes are TRBV28 and TRBJ2-7; TRBD1 or TRBD2 may be the D gene (5 bases each). The V end lost 3 bases, the J end lost 1 base, and 13 bases lay between the germline ends. The CDR3 has 15 residues. Germline-derived CDR1 and CDR2 are MDHEN and SYDVKM. The CDR3 loop is CASSFIGTASYEQYF. The CDR3 nucleotides read TGTGCCAGCAGTTTCATCGGGACGGCATCCTACGAGCAGTACTTC. The full variable domain, its missing parts supplied by reference TRBV28 and TRBJ2-7, is DVKVTQSSRYLVKRTGEKVFLECVQDMDHENMFWYRQDPGLGLRLIYFSYDVKMKEKGDIPEGYSVSREKKERFSLILESASTNQTSMYLCASSFIGTASYEQYFGPGTRLTVT.

The chain couples TRBV19 to TRBJ2-2, with 14 positions matching TRBD2. Germline V gene sequence: CDR1 LNHDA, CDR2 SQIVND (reference sequence). The CDR3 consists of 15 residues. With V trimmed by 9 bases and J by 8 bases, 8 bases remained unmatched. CDR3 DNA sequence: TGTGCCAGCCTACTAGGGACTAGCGGGAGTGGGGAGCTGTTTTTT. Translated, it gives CASLLGTSGSGELFF.

The J gene is TRBJ2-3, the V gene TRBV5-1; no reliable D call. CDR3 size: 15 residues. The germline gives CDR1 SGHRS, CDR2 YFSETQ. Trimming removed 2 bases from V and 2 bases from J, with 12 bases in between. The CDR3 bases are TGCGCCAGCAGCTTAAACGGGCAGAACACAGATACGCAGTATTTT. Translating it yields CASSLNGQNTDTQYF.

The chain recombines TRBV5-1 with TRBJ2-3; 8 bases agree with TRBD2. This CDR3 is 15 amino acids long. CDR1 is SGHRS and CDR2 is YFSETQ in the germline V gene. J was trimmed by 0 bases and V by 8 bases; bases with no gene match: 8. The CDR3 nucleotides read TGCGCCAGTTCCACTGCTAGCGGGAGCACAGATACGCAGTATTTT. Its translation: CASSTASGSTDTQYF.

The V call is TRBV6-6, the J call TRBJ1-1, with 7 bases identical to TRBD1. The CDR3 has 14 amino acids. V trimming: 4 bases; J trimming: 0 bases; junction bases outside the gene matches: 2. Germline CDR1 reads MNHNY; CDR2 reads SVGAGI (reference sequence). In DNA form, the CDR3 reads TGTGCCAGCAGTTGGGGGACAGTGAACACTGAAGCTTTCTTT. Translation gives CASSWGTVNTEAFF.

The CDR3 spells CASSQEYSRNTIYF. The DNA for the CDR3 is TGTGCCAGCAGCCAAGAATACAGCAGAAACACCATATATTTT. The V and J genes are TRBV4-2 and TRBJ1-3, with D unclear. The CDR3 sequence is 14 residues long. Trimming left V 0 bases short and J 5 bases short, with 8 bases between. The germline V gene encodes CDR1 LGHNA and CDR2 YNFKEQ.

The chain recombines TRBV7-9 with TRBJ1-2; D is unclear. In germline, CDR1 is SEHNR, CDR2 FQNEAQ (reference sequence). Trimming took 1 base from V and 8 from J, leaving 14 bases between them. The CDR3 has 14 residues. This CDR3 reads CASSLGGTGQGYTF. The CDR3 region has the DNA TGTGCCAGCAGCTTAGGCGGCACGGGTCAAGGCTACACCTTC. Looking up the rest from reference TRBV7-9 and TRBJ1-2 gives the full variable domain: DTGVSQNPRHKITKRGQNVTFRCDPISEHNRLYWYRQTLGQGPEFLTYFQNEAQLEKSRLLSDRFSAERPKGSFSTLEIQRTEQGDSAMYLCASSLGGTGQGYTFGSGTRLTVV.

The chain recombines TRBV5-1 with TRBJ2-7; possible D gene TRBD2, 5 bases. CDR3 length equals 16 residues. Trimming removed 0 bases from V and 6 bases from J, with 19 bases in between. Germline loops: CDR1 SGHRS, CDR2 YFSETQ. In nucleotides, the CDR3 is TGCGCCAGCAGCTTGGACGCGGAACTAGGTTTTTCCGAGCAGTACTTC. Encoded protein: CASSLDAELGFSEQYF.